This T cell receptor (beta chain) is drawn from a study of T cells in Graves' hyperthyroidism and ophthalmopathy. Study details: Peripheral blood was secured at the point of initial diagnosis, before any treatment.

What was amplified from RNA transcripts were TCR beta CDR3 regions. HTBI primers drove first-round RT-PCR of the TCR CDR3. TCRdb fed the multiplex PCR reads into MiXCR, producing one record per CDR3 protein. Altogether roughly 280,000 distinct CDR3 sequences are present, 20% to 25% being singletons, with the ten largest covering around 62%. Overall study results and limits: The majority of expanded thyroid clonotypes above 0.001 also appeared in blood.

With regard to this clonotype: Its antigen is undetermined.

In the ophthalmopathy cohort, Clinical Activity Score was at least 3, NOSPECS grade at least 4, and duration under 3 months. PBMCs stemmed from more than 7.5 ml fresh peripheral blood. The V end lost 2 bases, the J end lost 6 bases, and 11 bases lay between the germline ends. The CDR3 length is 14 residues. Germline values: CDR1 PRHDT, CDR2 FYEKMQ (reference sequence). This chain joins TRBV13 and TRBJ2-1; D is uncertain. Sequencing was performed on blood. This sequence originates from a man aged 25-40 years with Graves' ophthalmopathy. The CDR3 here is CASSLSRYFNEQFF. CDR3 nucleotides: TGTGCCAGCAGCTTAAGTCGTTACTTCAATGAGCAGTTCTTC.